The T cell receptor (beta chain) under discussion was sequenced for a study of regulatory T cells in long-lasting Graves disease. Specified time point: persistent/refractory GD, antithyroid drugs over 5 years with positive TRAb. The TCR library used RNA extracted from PBMCs. This clonotype has a handful of counts. Antigen unknown. Germline CDR1 MGHRA, CDR2 YSYEKL. J was trimmed by 5 bases and V by 8 bases; bases with no gene match: 6. This CDR3 contains 15 residues. The study's findings and limits: Having only a small sample size may have limited accuracy. The study examined only peripheral blood, not thyroid tissue. Favored gene segments in persistent disease were TRBV28, TRBJ1-2 and TRBJ2-5.

According to the study, TCR beta libraries were built with iRepertoire HTBI primers and CDR3-region Arm-PCR. Per the study methods: Throughout the samples, researchers identified about 62 TRBV and 14 TRBJ segments. Via MiXCR, TCRdb re-called the multiplex PCR reads, giving one row per CDR3 protein. The V and J calls follow TCRdb's processing rather than the paper's. The table shows under 450,000 distinct CDR3 sequences, with 23% occurring only once. Sample: peripheral blood mononuclear cells (PBMCs), taken when the disease was refractory, from a patient treated with antithyroid drugs. The chain combines TRBV4-1 with TRBJ2-5, with TRBD2 matching over 15 bases. This TCR was recovered from a woman between 40 and 50 years old with Graves disease. CDR3 sequence (DNA): TGCGCCAGCGGACTAGCGGGAGGGGTCCGGGAGACCCAGTACTTC. Residues: CASGLAGGVRETQYF.